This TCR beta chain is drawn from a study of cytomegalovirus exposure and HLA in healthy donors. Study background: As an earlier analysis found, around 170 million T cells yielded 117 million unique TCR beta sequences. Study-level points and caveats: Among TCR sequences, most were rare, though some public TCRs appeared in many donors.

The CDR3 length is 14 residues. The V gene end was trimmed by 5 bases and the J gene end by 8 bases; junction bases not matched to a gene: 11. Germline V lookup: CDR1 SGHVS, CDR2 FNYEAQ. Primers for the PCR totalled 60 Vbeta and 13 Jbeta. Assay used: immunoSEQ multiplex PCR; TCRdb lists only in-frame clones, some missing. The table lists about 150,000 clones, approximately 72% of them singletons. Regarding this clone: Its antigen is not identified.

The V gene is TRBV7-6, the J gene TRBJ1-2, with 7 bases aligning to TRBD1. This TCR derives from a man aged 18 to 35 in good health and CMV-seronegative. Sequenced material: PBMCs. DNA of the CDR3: TGTGCCAGCAGCCCTGGGACAGCCTTGGGGGGCTACACCTTC. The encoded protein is CASSPGTALGGYTF.